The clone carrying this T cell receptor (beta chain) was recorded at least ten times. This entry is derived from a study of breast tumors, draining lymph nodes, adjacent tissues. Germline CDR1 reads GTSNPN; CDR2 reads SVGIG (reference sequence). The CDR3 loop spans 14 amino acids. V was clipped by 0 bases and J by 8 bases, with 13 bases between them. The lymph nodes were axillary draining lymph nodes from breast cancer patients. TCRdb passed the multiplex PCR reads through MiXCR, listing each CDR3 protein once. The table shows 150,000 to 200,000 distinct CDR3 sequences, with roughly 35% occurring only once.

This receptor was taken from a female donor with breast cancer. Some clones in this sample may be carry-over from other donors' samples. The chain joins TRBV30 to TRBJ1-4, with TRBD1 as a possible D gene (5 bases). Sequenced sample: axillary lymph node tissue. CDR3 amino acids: CAWSVGVNDEKLFF. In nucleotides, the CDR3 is TGTGCCTGGAGTGTAGGGGTAAACGACGAAAAACTGTTTTTT.